These T cell receptor beta chains were read from a single sample in a study of identical twins. TCRdb called the 5' RACE reads again in MiXCR, with one record for every CDR3 protein. The sample contains 650,000 to 800,000 distinct CDR3 sequences, about 9.4% of which appear only once. This sample also appeared in a second study, on yellow fever vaccine responses in identical twins.

Material for sequencing was PBMCs. The origin of the receptors is a woman aged 18 to 35 in good health. The CDR3 runs from the conserved cysteine through the conserved F or W. The D gene is left open where the match is weak. A clone size is listed for some rows: how often the clone was seen (once, few, many), or a class if it is expanded.

V gene: TRBV14; clone size: few; J gene: TRBJ2-3; D gene: TRBD2; CDR3 DNA: TGTGCCAGCAGCCTCCGGACTAGCGGGAGTGTATCCTTGTTAACAGATACGCAGTATTTT; CDR3 protein: CASSLRTSGSVSLLTDTQYF
V gene: TRBV4-3; clone size: NA; J gene: TRBJ2-7; D gene: NA; CDR3 DNA: TGCGCCAGCAGCCTCGCGGAGGGGTTCTACGAGCAGTACTTC; CDR3 protein: CASSLAEGFYEQYF
V gene: TRBV15; clone size: few; J gene: TRBJ1-2; D gene: NA; CDR3 DNA: TGTGCCACCAGCAGGGACCCGGGGGGCCATGGCTACACCTTC; CDR3 protein: CATSRDPGGHGYTF
V gene: TRBV6-2/TRBV6-3; clone size: few; J gene: TRBJ1-1; D gene: NA; CDR3 DNA: TGTGCCAGCAGTTACTCGCGGACTGAAGCTTTCTTT; CDR3 protein: CASSYSRTEAFF
V gene: TRBV27; clone size: few; J gene: TRBJ2-2; D gene: TRBD2; CDR3 DNA: TGTGCCAGCAGTTCTCGGGGAGGGGCCGGGGAGCTGTTTTTT; CDR3 protein: CASSSRGGAGELFF
V gene: TRBV20-1; clone size: NA; J gene: TRBJ2-5; D gene: NA; CDR3 DNA: TGCAGTGCAGGCGGGGGAGGGGGGATAGAGACCCAGTACTTC; CDR3 protein: CSAGGGGGIETQYF
V gene: TRBV10-3; clone size: NA; J gene: TRBJ2-5; D gene: NA; CDR3 DNA: TGTGCCACGGCTCCGGGATCCCTAGGGGCCCAGTACTTC; CDR3 protein: CATAPGSLGAQYF
V gene: TRBV11-2; clone size: many; J gene: TRBJ2-1; D gene: TRBD1; CDR3 DNA: TGTGCCAGCAGGCCGACAGGGTACAATGAGCAGTTCTTC; CDR3 protein: CASRPTGYNEQFF
V gene: TRBV7-3; clone size: NA; J gene: TRBJ2-2; D gene: NA; CDR3 DNA: TGTGCCAGCAGCTTAAAGGCAGCGCCGAACACCGGGGAGCTGTTTTTT; CDR3 protein: CASSLKAAPNTGELFF
V gene: TRBV24-1; clone size: NA; J gene: TRBJ2-2; D gene: NA; CDR3 DNA: TGTGCCACTAGTAAAGTCGACACCGGGGAGCTGTTTTTT; CDR3 protein: CATSKVDTGELFF
V gene: TRBV6-1; clone size: NA; J gene: TRBJ2-2; D gene: NA; CDR3 DNA: TGTGCCAGCAGTGAAATGGGGGCAAGCACCGGGGAGCTGTTTTTT; CDR3 protein: CASSEMGASTGELFF
V gene: TRBV18; clone size: NA; J gene: TRBJ2-1; D gene: NA; CDR3 DNA: TGTGCCAGCTCCCAATTGGGTTTAAGCTCCTACAATGAGCAGTTCTTC; CDR3 protein: CASSQLGLSSYNEQFF
V gene: TRBV6-2/TRBV6-3; clone size: few; J gene: TRBJ2-5; D gene: NA; CDR3 DNA: TGTGCCAGCAGTTCCGACGGCATCCTAGAGACCCAGTACTTC; CDR3 protein: CASSSDGILETQYF
V gene: TRBV5-4; clone size: few; J gene: TRBJ2-5; D gene: TRBD1; CDR3 DNA: TGTGCCAGCAGCTCGCGGACAGGGGGCGTCCTAGCGGGACCCCAAGAGACCCAGTACTTC; CDR3 protein: CASSSRTGGVLAGPQETQYF
V gene: TRBV2; clone size: many; J gene: TRBJ2-1; D gene: NA; CDR3 DNA: TGTGCCAGCAGCCCCCCCGTAAGGGAGCAGTTCTTC; CDR3 protein: CASSPPVREQFF
V gene: TRBV7-9; clone size: NA; J gene: TRBJ2-5; D gene: TRBD1; CDR3 DNA: TGTGCCAGCAGCCCCCCCCAGGGGGCCGGGCGGGAGACCCAGTACTTC; CDR3 protein: CASSPPQGAGRETQYF
V gene: TRBV15; clone size: NA; J gene: TRBJ2-5; D gene: TRBD2; CDR3 DNA: TGTGCCACCAGCAAGAGCGGGGGGACCCAGTACTTC; CDR3 protein: CATSKSGGTQYF
V gene: TRBV28; clone size: NA; J gene: TRBJ1-2; D gene: TRBD1; CDR3 DNA: TGTGCCAGCAGTGACACCGGGACAGGACCCAACTATGGCTACACCTTC; CDR3 protein: CASSDTGTGPNYGYTF
V gene: TRBV12-3/TRBV12-4; clone size: NA; J gene: TRBJ2-3; D gene: TRBD1; CDR3 DNA: TGTGCCAGCAGTTCCGGACAGGGAATCACAGATACGCAGTATTTT; CDR3 protein: CASSSGQGITDTQYF
V gene: TRBV11-2; clone size: few; J gene: TRBJ2-2; D gene: NA; CDR3 DNA: TGTGCCAGCAGCCTGGGTCCGGGTTCTAGCCCCGGGGAGCTGTTTTTT; CDR3 protein: CASSLGPGSSPGELFF
V gene: TRBV20-1; clone size: few; J gene: TRBJ2-7; D gene: TRBD1; CDR3 DNA: TGCAGTGCTACTCGGACAGGGAGCTCCTACGAGCAGTACTTC; CDR3 protein: CSATRTGSSYEQYF
V gene: TRBV3-1; clone size: NA; J gene: TRBJ2-3; D gene: TRBD2; CDR3 DNA: TGTGCCAGCAGCGGACTAGCGGGGGGTCTAGGGGCAGATACGCAGTATTTT; CDR3 protein: CASSGLAGGLGADTQYF
V gene: TRBV6-5; clone size: NA; J gene: TRBJ1-1; D gene: TRBD1; CDR3 DNA: TGTGCCAGCAGTTTTCAACTCGGACAGGGGATAGGCACTGAAGCTTTCTTT; CDR3 protein: CASSFQLGQGIGTEAFF
V gene: TRBV20-1; clone size: NA; J gene: TRBJ2-7; D gene: NA; CDR3 DNA: TGCAGTGCTACCGGGACTGCTATTTACGAGCAGTACTTC; CDR3 protein: CSATGTAIYEQYF
V gene: TRBV10-3; clone size: NA; J gene: TRBJ2-1; D gene: TRBD2; CDR3 DNA: TGTGCCATCAGTGACTCGGGGGCTAGCGGGGTCAATGAGCAGTTCTTC; CDR3 protein: CAISDSGASGVNEQFF
V gene: TRBV7-8; clone size: many; J gene: TRBJ2-3; D gene: TRBD2; CDR3 DNA: TGTGCCAGCATCGTAAGACGACTAGCGGGATTAGATACGCAGTATTTT; CDR3 protein: CASIVRRLAGLDTQYF
V gene: TRBV7-2; clone size: many; J gene: TRBJ2-1; D gene: NA; CDR3 DNA: TGTGCCAGCAGCACAGGACTTTACAATGAGCAGTTCTTC; CDR3 protein: CASSTGLYNEQFF
V gene: TRBV10-3; clone size: NA; J gene: TRBJ1-1; D gene: NA; CDR3 DNA: TGTGCCATCAGTGAGTGGGGCGTGAAGCGGAACACTGAAGCTTTCTTT; CDR3 protein: CAISEWGVKRNTEAFF
V gene: TRBV29-1; clone size: few; J gene: TRBJ2-7; D gene: TRBD1; CDR3 DNA: TGCAGCGTGAGGGGACAGGGAAACTTCTACGAGCAGTACTTC; CDR3 protein: CSVRGQGNFYEQYF
V gene: TRBV5-5; clone size: few; J gene: TRBJ2-3; D gene: NA; CDR3 DNA: TGTGCCAGCAGCCCCTGGGTAGGCGCCGATACGCAGTATTTT; CDR3 protein: CASSPWVGADTQYF
V gene: TRBV6-2/TRBV6-3; clone size: few; J gene: TRBJ1-1; D gene: NA; CDR3 DNA: TGTGCCAGCACTAGGGCCGGGACTGAAGCTTTCTTT; CDR3 protein: CASTRAGTEAFF
V gene: TRBV20-1; clone size: few; J gene: TRBJ2-5; D gene: NA; CDR3 DNA: TGCAGTGCTACCACCGGGACTTCTGAAGAGACCCAGTACTTC; CDR3 protein: CSATTGTSEETQYF
V gene: TRBV4-1; clone size: few; J gene: TRBJ2-1; D gene: NA; CDR3 DNA: TGCGCCAGCAGCCAAGGGGTCCTCCCAATCCACAATGAGCAGTTCTTC; CDR3 protein: CASSQGVLPIHNEQFF
V gene: TRBV29-1; clone size: few; J gene: TRBJ1-1; D gene: TRBD1; CDR3 DNA: TGCAGGGCGGGGGCAGGGGGCTCTGAAGCTTTCTTT; CDR3 protein: CRAGAGGSEAFF
V gene: TRBV7-6; clone size: few; J gene: TRBJ2-6; D gene: NA; CDR3 DNA: TGTGCCAGCAGCTTCAGTTTAGTCTCGACTAGAGAGAGCTCTGGGGCCAACGTCCTGACTTTC; CDR3 protein: CASSFSLVSTRESSGANVLTF
V gene: TRBV29-1; clone size: few; J gene: TRBJ2-5; D gene: TRBD1; CDR3 DNA: TGCAGCGTTAGGCCAGGGGGCAGGGAGACCCAGTACTTC; CDR3 protein: CSVRPGGRETQYF
V gene: TRBV7-2; clone size: NA; J gene: TRBJ1-4; D gene: NA; CDR3 DNA: TGTGCCAGCAGCCGAAGTGCAACTAATGAAAAACTGTTTTTT; CDR3 protein: CASSRSATNEKLFF
V gene: TRBV28; clone size: NA; J gene: TRBJ2-7; D gene: TRBD2; CDR3 DNA: TGTGCCAGCAGTTCCCCGGGACTAGCGGCAACTCCGAGCTCCTACGAGCAGTACTTC; CDR3 protein: CASSSPGLAATPSSYEQYF
V gene: TRBV6-4; clone size: NA; J gene: TRBJ2-1; D gene: NA; CDR3 DNA: TGTGCCAGCAGTGGCGGGGTCTACAATGAGCAGTTCTTC; CDR3 protein: CASSGGVYNEQFF
V gene: TRBV24-1; clone size: NA; J gene: TRBJ2-1; D gene: TRBD2; CDR3 DNA: TGTGCCACCAGTGACCGTAGCGGGGGGCCCTACAATGAGCAGTTCTTC; CDR3 protein: CATSDRSGGPYNEQFF
V gene: TRBV20-1; clone size: NA; J gene: TRBJ2-3; D gene: TRBD2; CDR3 DNA: TGCAGTGCTCCCCTTTCTAGCGGGGGGAGCACAGATACGCAGTATTTT; CDR3 protein: CSAPLSSGGSTDTQYF
V gene: TRBV4-3; clone size: NA; J gene: TRBJ1-1; D gene: TRBD1; CDR3 DNA: TGCGCCAGCAGCCAAATTACAGGGGACACTGAAGCTTTCTTT; CDR3 protein: CASSQITGDTEAFF
V gene: TRBV4-3; clone size: once; J gene: TRBJ1-6; D gene: TRBD1; CDR3 DNA: TGCGCCAGCAGCCCGGACAGGGTAGACAATTCACCCCTCCACTTT; CDR3 protein: CASSPDRVDNSPLHF
V gene: TRBV20-1; clone size: few; J gene: TRBJ2-1; D gene: NA; CDR3 DNA: TGCAGTGCTAGAGACGTGTGGGGACATTCCTACAATGAGCAGTTCTTC; CDR3 protein: CSARDVWGHSYNEQFF
V gene: TRBV5-6; clone size: NA; J gene: TRBJ2-2; D gene: NA; CDR3 DNA: TGTGCCAGCAGCCCCCCCGGGGGGCCCCACACCGGGGAGCTGTTTTTT; CDR3 protein: CASSPPGGPHTGELFF
V gene: TRBV20-1; clone size: few; J gene: TRBJ2-7; D gene: NA; CDR3 DNA: TGCAGTGCTAGGGAATTCGGGAGTACAGCCTACGAGCAGTACTTC; CDR3 protein: CSAREFGSTAYEQYF
V gene: TRBV5-1; clone size: few; J gene: TRBJ2-5; D gene: NA; CDR3 DNA: TGCGCCAGCAGCTTGGAAGGGAATAGAGAGACCCAGTACTTC; CDR3 protein: CASSLEGNRETQYF
V gene: TRBV6-6; clone size: few; J gene: TRBJ2-1; D gene: NA; CDR3 DNA: TGTGCCAGCAGTTACTCGACGGCAGGTGAGCAGTTCTTC; CDR3 protein: CASSYSTAGEQFF
V gene: TRBV5-6; clone size: NA; J gene: TRBJ2-3; D gene: NA; CDR3 DNA: TGTGCCAGCAGCCCAGACCGGAGAGGGACAGATACGCAGTATTTT; CDR3 protein: CASSPDRRGTDTQYF
V gene: TRBV5-1; clone size: many; J gene: TRBJ2-3; D gene: TRBD1; CDR3 DNA: TGCGCCAGCAGCTTGACGGGACAGGGGGGCTCTCCAGATACGCAGTATTTT; CDR3 protein: CASSLTGQGGSPDTQYF
V gene: TRBV6-2/TRBV6-3; clone size: few; J gene: TRBJ2-1; D gene: TRBD2; CDR3 DNA: TGTGCCAGCACCCCTGAAGCGGGAGGACTGAGAAGCTCCTACAATGAGCAGTTCTTC; CDR3 protein: CASTPEAGGLRSSYNEQFF
V gene: TRBV4-2; clone size: few; J gene: TRBJ2-3; D gene: TRBD2; CDR3 DNA: TGTGCCAGCAGCCAAGGCGGGACTAGCGGCATTAGCACAGATACGCAGTATTTT; CDR3 protein: CASSQGGTSGISTDTQYF